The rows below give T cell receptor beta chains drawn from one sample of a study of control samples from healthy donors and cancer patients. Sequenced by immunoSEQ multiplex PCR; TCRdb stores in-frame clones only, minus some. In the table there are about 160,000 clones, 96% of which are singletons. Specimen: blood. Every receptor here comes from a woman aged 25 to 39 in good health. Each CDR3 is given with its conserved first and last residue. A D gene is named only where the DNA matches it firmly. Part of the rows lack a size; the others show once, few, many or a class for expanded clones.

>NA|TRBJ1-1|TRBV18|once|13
CASSGGGNTEAFF
TGTGCCAGCTCTGGGGGGGGGAACACTGAAGCTTTCTTT
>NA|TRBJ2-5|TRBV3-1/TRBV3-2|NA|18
CASSQDGRGGMSWETQYF
TGTGCCAGCAGCCAAGATGGTAGGGGTGGGATGTCCTGGGAGACCCAGTACTTC
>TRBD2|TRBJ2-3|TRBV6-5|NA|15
CASSPLAGVGDTQYF
TGTGCCAGCAGTCCTCTAGCGGGAGTGGGGGATACGCAGTATTTT
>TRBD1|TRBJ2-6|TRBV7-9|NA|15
CASSEDRVGANVLTF
TGTGCCAGCAGCGAAGACAGGGTTGGGGCCAACGTCCTGACTTTC
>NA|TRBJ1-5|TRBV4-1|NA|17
CASSQEGGIDSNQPQHF
TGCGCCAGCAGCCAAGAGGGAGGGATTGATAGCAATCAGCCCCAGCATTTT
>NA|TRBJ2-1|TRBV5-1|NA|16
CASSLGQTSSYNEQFF
TGCGCCAGCAGCCTCGGACAGACCAGCTCCTACAATGAGCAGTTCTTC
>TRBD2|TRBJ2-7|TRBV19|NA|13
CASSSGRRYEQYF
TGTGCCAGTAGTAGCGGGAGGCGTTACGAGCAGTACTTC
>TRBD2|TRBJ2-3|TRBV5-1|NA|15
CASQLGGALTDTQYF
TGCGCCAGCCAACTCGGGGGGGCCCTTACAGATACGCAGTATTTT
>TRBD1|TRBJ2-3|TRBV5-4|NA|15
CASSFGTGSPDTQYF
TGTGCCAGCAGCTTCGGGACAGGGTCTCCAGATACGCAGTATTTT
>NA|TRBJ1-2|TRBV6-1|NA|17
CASSESLAGTTNYGYTF
TGTGCCAGCAGTGAAAGCCTGGCCGGGACGACCAACTATGGCTACACCTTC
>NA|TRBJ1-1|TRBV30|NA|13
CAWSADTNTEAFF
TGTGCCTGGAGTGCCGACACGAACACTGAAGCTTTCTTT
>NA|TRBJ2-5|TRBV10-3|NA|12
CAATNAQETQYF
TGTGCCGCCACCAATGCCCAAGAGACCCAGTACTTC
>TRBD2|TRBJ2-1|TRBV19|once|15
CASSGSGGAFREQFF
TGTGCCAGTAGTGGTAGCGGGGGGGCCTTTCGTGAGCAGTTCTTC
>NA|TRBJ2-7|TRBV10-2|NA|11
CASSLVDEQYF
TGCGCCAGCAGTTTGGTGGACGAGCAGTACTTC
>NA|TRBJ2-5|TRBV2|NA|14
CASSGRVLQETQYF
TGTGCCAGCAGTGGCAGGGTCCTTCAAGAGACCCAGTACTTC
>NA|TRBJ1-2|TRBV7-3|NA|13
CASSLARGYGYTF
TGTGCCAGCAGCTTAGCCCGGGGCTATGGCTACACCTTC
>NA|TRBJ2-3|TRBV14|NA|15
CASSQAGPPTDTQYF
TGTGCCAGCAGCCAGGCAGGTCCCCCCACAGATACGCAGTATTTT
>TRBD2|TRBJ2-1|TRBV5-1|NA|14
CASNYGGRATEQFF
TGCGCCAGCAACTACGGCGGGAGGGCCACTGAGCAGTTCTTC
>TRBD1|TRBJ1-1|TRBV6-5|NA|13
CASSRQDRGTTFF
TGTGCCAGCAGCAGGCAAGACAGGGGAACGACTTTCTTT
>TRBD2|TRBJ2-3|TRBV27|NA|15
CASRSPSGRSDTQYF
TGTGCCAGCAGAAGTCCTAGCGGGAGGTCGGATACGCAGTATTTT
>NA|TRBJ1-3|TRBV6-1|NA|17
CASSEAPGEVSGNTIYF
TGTGCCAGCAGTGAAGCTCCGGGGGAAGTCTCTGGAAACACCATATATTTT
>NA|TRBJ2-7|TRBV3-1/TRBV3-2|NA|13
CASSQGGDYEQYF
TGTGCCAGCAGCCAAGGGGGGGACTACGAGCAGTACTTC
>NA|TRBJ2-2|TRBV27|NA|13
CASSWGHTGELFF
TGTGCCAGCAGTTGGGGACACACCGGGGAGCTGTTTTTT
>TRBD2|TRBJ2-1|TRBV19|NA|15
CASSYSGTPYNEQFF
TGTGCCAGTAGTTATAGCGGGACCCCCTACAATGAGCAGTTCTTC
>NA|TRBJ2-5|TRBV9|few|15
CASSGEGLVQETQYF
TGTGCCAGCAGCGGAGAGGGGTTGGTGCAAGAGACCCAGTACTTC
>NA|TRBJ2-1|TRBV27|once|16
CASGLMVGFYYNEQFF
TGTGCCAGCGGGTTAATGGTGGGGTTCTACTACAATGAGCAGTTCTTC
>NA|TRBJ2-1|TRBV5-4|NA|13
CASSSGLRDEQFF
TGTGCCAGCAGCTCGGGACTGAGGGATGAGCAGTTCTTC
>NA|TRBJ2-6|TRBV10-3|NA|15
CAISGYGSGANVLTF
TGTGCCATCAGTGGGTACGGCTCTGGGGCCAACGTCCTGACTTTC
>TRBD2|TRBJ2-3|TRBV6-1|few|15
CASSELAGGSDTQYF
TGTGCCAGCAGTGAACTAGCGGGAGGCTCAGATACGCAGTATTTT
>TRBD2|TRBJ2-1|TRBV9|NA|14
CASSSPSGTNEQFF
TGTGCCAGCAGCTCCCCGAGCGGGACCAATGAGCAGTTCTTC
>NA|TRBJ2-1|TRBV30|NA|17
CAWSPPRQGNPYNEQFF
TGTGCCTGGAGTCCCCCCCGGCAGGGGAATCCATACAATGAGCAGTTCTTC
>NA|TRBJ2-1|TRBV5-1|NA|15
CASSPSVTSYNEQFF
TGCGCCAGCAGCCCCTCGGTCACATCCTACAATGAGCAGTTCTTC
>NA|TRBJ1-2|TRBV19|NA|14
CASSIRETNYGYTF
TGTGCCAGTAGTATCCGGGAGACAAACTATGGCTACACCTTC
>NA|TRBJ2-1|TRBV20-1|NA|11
CSARGGNEQFF
TGCAGTGCTAGAGGGGGGAATGAGCAGTTCTTC
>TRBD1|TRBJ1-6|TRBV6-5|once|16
CASSYHGQGGNSPLHF
TGTGCCAGCAGTTACCACGGACAGGGCGGAAATTCACCCCTCCACTTT
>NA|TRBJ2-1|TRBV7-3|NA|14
CASSLVKGANEQFF
TGTGCCAGCAGCCTGGTAAAGGGAGCCAATGAGCAGTTCTTC
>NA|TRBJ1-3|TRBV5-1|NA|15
CASSLDGTPGNTIYF
TGCGCCAGCAGCTTAGACGGAACCCCAGGAAACACCATATATTTT
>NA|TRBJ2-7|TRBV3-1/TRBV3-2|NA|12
CASSPRGYEQYF
TGTGCCAGCAGCCCCAGAGGATACGAGCAGTACTTC
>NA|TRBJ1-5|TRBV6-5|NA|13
CASSVGTGQPQHF
TGTGCCAGCAGCGTAGGGACGGGGCAGCCCCAGCATTTT
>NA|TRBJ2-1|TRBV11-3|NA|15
CASSLEGTFPNEQFF
TGTGCCAGCAGCTTAGAGGGGACCTTCCCCAATGAGCAGTTCTTC
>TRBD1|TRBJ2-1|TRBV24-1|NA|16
CATSEPDRERLNEQFF
TGTGCCACCAGTGAACCCGACAGGGAAAGACTCAATGAGCAGTTCTTC
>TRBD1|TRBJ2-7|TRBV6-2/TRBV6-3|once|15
CASSAGTGGIHEQYF
TGTGCCAGCAGTGCCGGAACAGGGGGGATCCACGAGCAGTACTTC
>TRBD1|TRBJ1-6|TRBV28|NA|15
CASNGGGQVNSPLHF
TGTGCCAGCAATGGGGGGGGACAGGTTAATTCACCCCTCCACTTT
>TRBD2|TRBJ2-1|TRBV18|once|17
CASSPSLAGGPHNEQFF
TGTGCCAGCTCACCGAGCCTAGCGGGGGGGCCTCACAATGAGCAGTTCTTC
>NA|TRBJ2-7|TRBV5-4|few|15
CASSAGTESSYEQYF
TGTGCCAGCAGCGCTGGGACGGAGAGCTCCTACGAGCAGTACTTC